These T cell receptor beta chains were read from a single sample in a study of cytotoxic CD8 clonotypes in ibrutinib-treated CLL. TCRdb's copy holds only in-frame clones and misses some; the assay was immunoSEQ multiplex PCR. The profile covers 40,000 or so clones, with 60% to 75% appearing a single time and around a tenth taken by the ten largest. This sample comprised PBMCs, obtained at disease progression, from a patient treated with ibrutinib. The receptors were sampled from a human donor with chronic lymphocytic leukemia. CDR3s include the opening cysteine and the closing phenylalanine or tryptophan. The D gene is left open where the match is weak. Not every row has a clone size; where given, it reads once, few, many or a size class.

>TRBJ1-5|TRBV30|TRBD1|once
CACAGTGGYSNQPQHF
TGTGCCTGTGCCGGGACAGGGGGTTATAGCAATCAGCCCCAGCATTTT
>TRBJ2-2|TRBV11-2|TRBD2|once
CASSKQIAGNTGELFF
TGTGCCAGCAGCAAACAAATAGCGGGGAACACCGGGGAGCTGTTTTTT
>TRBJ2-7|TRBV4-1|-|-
CASSQDQADVYEQYF
TGCGCCAGCAGCCAAGATCAGGCAGACGTTTACGAGCAGTACTTC
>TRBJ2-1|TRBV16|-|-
CASSPGGYNEQFF
TGTGCCAGCAGCCCCGGTGGGTACAATGAGCAGTTCTTC
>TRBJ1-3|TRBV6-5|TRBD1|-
CASSYGGQGNTIYF
TGTGCCAGCAGTTACGGGGGACAGGGAAACACCATATATTTT
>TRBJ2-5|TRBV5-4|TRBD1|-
CASSLTGEETQYF
TGTGCCAGCAGTCTAACAGGGGAAGAGACCCAGTACTTC
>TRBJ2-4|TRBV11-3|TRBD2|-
CASSLAVVPSGRAKNIQYF
TGTGCCAGCAGCTTAGCGGTCGTGCCTAGCGGGAGGGCCAAAAACATTCAGTACTTC
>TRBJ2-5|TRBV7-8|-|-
CASTTTYGETQYF
TGTGCCAGCACGACAACCTATGGGGAGACCCAGTACTTC
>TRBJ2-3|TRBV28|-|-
CASSLRTDTQYF
TGTGCCAGCAGTCTTCGCACAGATACGCAGTATTTT
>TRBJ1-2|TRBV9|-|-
CASSPSGGAFGYTF
TGTGCCAGCAGCCCTAGCGGGGGCGCCTTTGGCTACACCTTC
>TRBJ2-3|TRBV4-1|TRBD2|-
CASSRPGRVLEDTQYF
TGCGCCAGCAGCCGCCCCGGGAGGGTGCTCGAGGATACGCAGTATTTT
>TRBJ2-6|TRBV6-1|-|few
CASSVQVSPSGANVLTF
TGTGCCAGCAGTGTACAGGTTTCACCCTCTGGGGCCAACGTCCTGACTTTC
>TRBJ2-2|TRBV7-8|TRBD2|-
CASSQILADNTGELFF
TGTGCCAGCAGCCAGATACTAGCGGACAACACCGGGGAGCTGTTTTTT
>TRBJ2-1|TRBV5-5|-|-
CASIESPEPPYNEQFF
TGTGCCAGCATCGAGAGCCCAGAGCCCCCTTACAATGAGCAGTTCTTC
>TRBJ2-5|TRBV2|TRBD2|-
CASSFLGGRAGKTQYF
TGTGCCAGCAGTTTTCTAGGAGGGAGGGCCGGAAAGACCCAGTACTTC
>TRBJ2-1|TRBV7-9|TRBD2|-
CASSLAFSSGDNEQFF
TGTGCCAGCAGCTTAGCCTTTTCAAGCGGGGATAATGAGCAGTTCTTC
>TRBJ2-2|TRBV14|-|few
CASSKGQPRATGELFF
TGTGCCAGCAGCAAAGGACAGCCCCGAGCCACCGGGGAGCTGTTTTTT
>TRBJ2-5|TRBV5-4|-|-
CASSLAQGIGETQYF
TGTGCCAGCAGCTTGGCACAGGGAATAGGGGAGACCCAGTACTTC
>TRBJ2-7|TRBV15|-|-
CATSRAAYSANYEQYF
TGTGCCACCAGCAGAGCCGCTTATAGCGCCAACTACGAGCAGTACTTC
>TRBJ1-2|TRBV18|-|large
CASSPTGQGIYGYTF
TGTGCCAGCTCACCAACAGGGCAGGGGATCTATGGCTACACCTTC
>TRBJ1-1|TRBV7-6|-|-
CASSFQEGRPNTEAFF
TGTGCCAGCAGCTTCCAAGAGGGCCGACCGAACACTGAAGCTTTCTTT
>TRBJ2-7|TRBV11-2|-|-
CASSLVGSGVQYEQYF
TGTGCCAGCAGCTTAGTCGGGTCAGGGGTACAATACGAGCAGTACTTC
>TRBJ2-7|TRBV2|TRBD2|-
CASRGTSGDYEQYF
TGTGCCAGCAGGGGGACTAGCGGAGACTACGAGCAGTACTTC
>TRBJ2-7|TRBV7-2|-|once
CASSFPWAGAYEQYF
TGTGCCAGCAGCTTTCCGTGGGCCGGCGCCTACGAGCAGTACTTC
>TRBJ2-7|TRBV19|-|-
CASRGPGESSYEQYF
TGTGCCAGTAGGGGGCCTGGGGAATCATCCTACGAGCAGTACTTC
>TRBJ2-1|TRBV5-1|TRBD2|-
CASSRGLAGNEQFF
TGCGCCAGCAGCAGAGGACTAGCGGGCAATGAGCAGTTCTTC
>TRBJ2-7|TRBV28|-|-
CASSLSQGRWDEQYF
TGTGCCAGCAGTTTATCACAGGGCCGATGGGACGAGCAGTACTTC
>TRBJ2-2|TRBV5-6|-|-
CASSPYDTGELFF
TGTGCCAGCAGCCCCTACGACACCGGGGAGCTGTTTTTT
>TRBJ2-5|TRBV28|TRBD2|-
CASSSSGSGYQETQYF
TGTGCCAGCAGTAGTAGCGGGAGTGGATACCAAGAGACCCAGTACTTC
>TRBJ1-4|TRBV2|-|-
CASSGRDGEKLFF
TGTGCCAGCAGTGGGAGGGATGGCGAAAAACTGTTTTTT
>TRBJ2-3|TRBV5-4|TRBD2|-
CASRPGLAGTDTQYF
TGTGCCAGCAGGCCCGGACTAGCGGGCACAGATACGCAGTATTTT
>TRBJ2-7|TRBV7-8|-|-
CASSLGVYEQYF
TGTGCCAGCAGCTTAGGGGTATACGAGCAGTACTTC
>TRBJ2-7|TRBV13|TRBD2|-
CASSSETSEGRMGSYEQYF
TGTGCCAGCAGCTCCGAGACTAGCGAGGGACGTATGGGTTCCTACGAGCAGTACTTC
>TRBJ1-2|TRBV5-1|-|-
CASSSGQTPYGYTF
TGCGCCAGCAGCTCCGGGCAGACCCCCTATGGCTACACCTTC
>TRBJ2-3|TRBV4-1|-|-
CASSQVGTDTQYF
TGCGCCAGCAGCCAAGTTGGCACAGATACGCAGTATTTT
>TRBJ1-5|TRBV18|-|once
CASSEGATLGQPQHF
TGTGCCAGCTCAGAAGGGGCCACGCTTGGGCAGCCCCAGCATTTT
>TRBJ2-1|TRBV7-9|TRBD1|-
CASSLGPRGSYNEQFF
TGTGCCAGCAGCTTAGGGCCCAGGGGGTCCTACAATGAGCAGTTCTTC
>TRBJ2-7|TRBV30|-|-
CAWTGLDSSYEQYF
TGTGCCTGGACAGGCCTGGACAGTTCCTACGAGCAGTACTTC
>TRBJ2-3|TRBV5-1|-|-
CASSLAGVGQLRGSSTDTQYF
TGCGCCAGCAGCTTGGCCGGGGTAGGGCAGCTGAGGGGATCTAGCACAGATACGCAGTATTTT
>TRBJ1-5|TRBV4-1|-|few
CASSQDRLGSNQPQHF
TGCGCCAGCAGCCAAGATCGGCTAGGGAGCAATCAGCCCCAGCATTTT
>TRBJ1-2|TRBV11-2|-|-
CASSTWTDSNYGYTF
TGTGCCAGCAGCACGTGGACAGATTCTAACTATGGCTACACCTTC
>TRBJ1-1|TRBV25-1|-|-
CASSSGSTEAFF
TGTGCCAGCAGTTCGGGGAGCACTGAAGCTTTCTTT